This T cell receptor (beta chain) was captured by sequencing in a study of blood T cell repertoires in COVID-19. Across the whole study: PBMCs, B-cell-depleted T cells, or T cells provided the cDNA or gDNA that made up the material.

CDR1 and CDR2 from the germline V gene are SGHTA and FQGNSA. J was trimmed by 3 bases and V by 5 bases; bases with no gene match: 9. This CDR3 is built from 16 residues. In its sample, this clone was seen a few times. As originally analysed: Using reference gene primer amplification, nucleated cell counts were estimated. The data were produced by immunoSEQ multiplex PCR, yet TCRdb's version contains in-frame clones alone and is incomplete. The DNA gave D and trimming, while V, J and clone size come from that table. The table has under 300,000 clones, 70% to 90% seen once. J is TRBJ2-2 and V is TRBV7-2; 7 bases agree with TRBD2. The receptor was derived from a woman aged 25-40 years with acute or convalescent COVID-19. The sample consisted of peripheral blood. The CDR3 DNA reads TGTGCCAGCAGCGCCAGACTAGCTAGGGACACCGGGGAGCTGTTTTTT. This gives the protein CASSARLARDTGELFF.